Listed here are 13 T cell receptor beta chains from one sample, sequenced in a study of shared clonotypes between healthy human individuals. Sequencing was performed with immunoSEQ multiplex PCR; in TCRdb, only in-frame clones are kept and a portion is missing. In the table there are roughly 410,000 clones, approximately 96% of which are singletons. The source material was memory CD8+ T cells sorted from blood. Subset: CD45RO+ cells pooled with CCR7-negative TemRA cells. These receptors all stem from a young man in good health.

The table lists this clone with a few counts. The chain has TRBV30 and TRBJ2-7, with 7 bases that match TRBD2. Unmatched junction bases numbered 0, after V lost 4 bases and J lost 3 bases. This CDR3 is 11 amino acids long. Germline lookup yields CDR1 GTSNPN and CDR2 SVGIG (reference sequence). This CDR3 reads CAWTSGYEQYF. DNA for the CDR3: TGTGCCTGGACTAGCGGCTACGAGCAGTACTTC.

The chain is built from TRBV5-1 and TRBJ2-1; D ambiguous. The V end lost 4 bases, the J end lost 5 bases, and 13 bases lay between the germline ends. The CDR3 covers 14 residues. Germline CDR1 SGHRS, CDR2 YFSETQ. DNA of the CDR3: TGCGCCAGCAGCCTCAGGAGATGGGACAATGAGCAGTTCTTC. It encodes CASSLRRWDNEQFF.

This clone occurred once. The V gene is TRBV28, the J gene TRBJ1-3; D not resolved. Germline V gene data show CDR1 as MDHEN and CDR2 as SYDVKM. CDR3 size: 14 residues. V gave up 3 bases and J gave up 4 bases, with 10 bases separating them. Written as DNA, the CDR3 is TGTGCCAGCAGTTTGTTCGGGCCCGGAAACACCATATATTTT. Its translation is CASSLFGPGNTIYF.

The chain carries TRBV6-1 and TRBJ2-3; the match to TRBD2 covers 11 bases. With V trimmed by 1 base and J by 6 bases, 12 bases remained unmatched. The germline gives CDR1 MNHNS, CDR2 SASEGT. CDR3 size: 18 residues. The DNA of the CDR3 is TGTGCCAGCAGTGAAGGCCCAACTAGCGGGAGCCTTAGGGATACGCAGTATTTT. Translated: CASSEGPTSGSLRDTQYF.

V and J are TRBV6-1 and TRBJ1-5; possible D gene TRBD1, 5 bases. V shed 2 bases and J shed 15 bases, with 11 bases lying between them. The length of the CDR3 is 11 residues. CDR1 MNHNS and CDR2 SASEGT come from the germline V gene. The CDR3 spells CASSEWQGGHF. The CDR3 DNA follows: TGTGCCAGCAGTGAATGGCAGGGTGGGCATTTT.

This clone was counted a single time. This chain links TRBV6-6 with TRBJ2-6, with unresolved D. The germline V and J ends were trimmed by 8 bases and 1 base, with 3 bases remaining between them. Germline V gives CDR1 MNHNY, CDR2 SVGAGI (reference sequence). The CDR3 loop spans 12 amino acids. Written as DNA, the CDR3 is TGTGCCAGCTATTCTGGGGCCAACGTCCTGACTTTC. Translated: CASYSGANVLTF.

The chain couples TRBV11-2 to TRBJ1-5, with unresolved D. Trimming removed 1 base at V and 7 bases at J, with 8 bases between. The CDR3 runs 13 residues. Germline-derived CDR1 and CDR2 are SGHAT and FQNNGV. CDR3 bases: TGTGCCAGCAGCTTAGTCCAGGACCAGCCCCAGCATTTT. It is translated as CASSLVQDQPQHF.

The rearrangement joins TRBV4-2 to TRBJ2-2; D gene unclear. This CDR3 spans 11 amino acids. Germline CDR1 is LGHNA and CDR2 is YNFKEQ. Trimming removed 1 base from V and 7 bases from J, with 1 base in between. CDR3 loop: CASSQGGELFF. The CDR3 DNA reads as TGTGCCAGCAGCCAAGGCGGGGAGCTGTTTTTT.

This clone was recorded only once. This sequence joins TRBV5-5 and TRBJ1-5, with 9 bases matching TRBD1. The CDR3 covers 15 residues. Trimming removed 4 bases from V and 7 bases from J; junction bases left unmatched: 9. The V gene's germline CDR1 is SGHKS and CDR2 YYEKEE (reference sequence). In nucleotides, the CDR3 is TGTGCCAGCAGCCCGAATTTGGACAGGGGCCAGCCCCAGCATTTT. Its translation is CASSPNLDRGQPQHF.

The V and J genes are TRBV18 and TRBJ2-7; TRBD2 is a possible D gene (6 bases). V lost 2 bases, J lost 2 bases, and 13 bases lay in between. Germline V gene lookup returns CDR1 KGHSH and CDR2 LQKENI. The CDR3 loop spans 15 amino acids. This chain's CDR3 is CASSPMASDPYEQYF. The CDR3 nucleotides are TGTGCCAGCTCACCAATGGCTAGCGACCCCTACGAGCAGTACTTC.

The V call is TRBV4-1, the J call TRBJ1-5; 7 nucleotides agree with TRBD1. Germline V lookup: CDR1 MGHRA, CDR2 YSYEKL. V lost 0 bases, J lost 7 bases, and 3 bases stayed unmatched. This CDR3 has 14 amino acids. CDR3: CASSQETRGQPQHF. The CDR3 region has the DNA TGCGCCAGCAGCCAAGAAACCAGGGGGCAGCCCCAGCATTTT.

This sequence joins TRBV4-2 and TRBJ2-3; TRBD2 aligns across 11 bases. V gave up 3 bases and J gave up 4 bases; unmatched junction bases: 3. There are 15 residues in the CDR3. The germline gives CDR1 LGHNA, CDR2 YNFKEQ. The CDR3 reads CASSHGTSGADTQYF. The CDR3 DNA is TGTGCCAGCAGCCACGGGACTAGCGGAGCAGATACGCAGTATTTT.

The chain employs TRBV6-1 and TRBJ2-7, with TRBD2 as a possible D gene (6 bases). Germline V gene data show CDR1 as MNHNS and CDR2 as SASEGT. The CDR3 is 15 residues long. Trimming removed 9 bases at V and 0 bases at J, with 18 bases between. CDR3 protein: CASRLAPLSSYEQYF. The CDR3 nucleotides read TGTGCCAGTAGGCTAGCGCCCCTCTCCTCCTACGAGCAGTACTTC.